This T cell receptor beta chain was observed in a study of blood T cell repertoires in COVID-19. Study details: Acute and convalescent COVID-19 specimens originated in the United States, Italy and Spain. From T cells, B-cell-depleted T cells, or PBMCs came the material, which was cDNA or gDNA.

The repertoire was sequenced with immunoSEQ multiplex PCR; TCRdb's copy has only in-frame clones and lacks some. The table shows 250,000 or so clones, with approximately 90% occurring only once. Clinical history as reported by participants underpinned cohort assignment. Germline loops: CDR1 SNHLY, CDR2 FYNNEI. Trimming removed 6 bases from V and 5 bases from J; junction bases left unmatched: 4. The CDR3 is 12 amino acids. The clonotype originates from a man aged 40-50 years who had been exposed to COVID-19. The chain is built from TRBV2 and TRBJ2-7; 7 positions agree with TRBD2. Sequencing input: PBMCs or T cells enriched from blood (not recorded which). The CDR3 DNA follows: TGTGCCAGCAGCGGACTAGTCAACGAGCAGTACTTC. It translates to CASSGLVNEQYF.